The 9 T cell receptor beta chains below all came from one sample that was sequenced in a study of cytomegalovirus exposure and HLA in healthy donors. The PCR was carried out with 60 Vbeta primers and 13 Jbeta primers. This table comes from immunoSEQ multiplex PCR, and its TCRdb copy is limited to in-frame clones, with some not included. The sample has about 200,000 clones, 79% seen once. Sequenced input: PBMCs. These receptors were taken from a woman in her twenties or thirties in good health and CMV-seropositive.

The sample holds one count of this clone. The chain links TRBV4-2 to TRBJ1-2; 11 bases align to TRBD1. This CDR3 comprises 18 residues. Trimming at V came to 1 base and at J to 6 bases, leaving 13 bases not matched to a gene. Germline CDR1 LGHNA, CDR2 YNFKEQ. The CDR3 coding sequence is TGTGCCAGCAGCCAAGTCACCCGGGGACAGGGGGTTTTGGATGGCTACACCTTC. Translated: CASSQVTRGQGVLDGYTF.

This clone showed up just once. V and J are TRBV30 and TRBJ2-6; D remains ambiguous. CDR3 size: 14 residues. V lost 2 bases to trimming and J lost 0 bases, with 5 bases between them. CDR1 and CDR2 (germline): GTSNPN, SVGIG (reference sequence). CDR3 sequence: CAWSTGSGANVLTF. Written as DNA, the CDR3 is TGTGCCTGGAGTACGGGCTCTGGGGCCAACGTCCTGACTTTC.

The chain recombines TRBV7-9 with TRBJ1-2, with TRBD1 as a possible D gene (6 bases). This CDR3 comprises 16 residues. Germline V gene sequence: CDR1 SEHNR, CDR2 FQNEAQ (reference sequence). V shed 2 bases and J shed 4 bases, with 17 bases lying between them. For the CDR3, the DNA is TGTGCCAGCAGCTTAAAGGAGTCGGGACATCTCTATGGCTACACCTTC. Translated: CASSLKESGHLYGYTF.

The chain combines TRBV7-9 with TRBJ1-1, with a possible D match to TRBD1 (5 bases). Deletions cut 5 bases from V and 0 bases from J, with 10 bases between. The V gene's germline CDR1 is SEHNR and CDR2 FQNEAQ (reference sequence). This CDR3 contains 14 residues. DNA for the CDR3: TGTGCCAGCAGCCGACAGTTGCTGAACACTGAAGCTTTCTTT. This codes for CASSRQLLNTEAFF.

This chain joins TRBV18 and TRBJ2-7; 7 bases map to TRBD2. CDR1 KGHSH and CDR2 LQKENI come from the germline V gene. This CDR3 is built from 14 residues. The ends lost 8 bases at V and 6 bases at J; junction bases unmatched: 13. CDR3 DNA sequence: TGTGCCAGCGCATTAGCCGGGAGGTACAGCGAGCAGTACTTC. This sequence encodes CASALAGRYSEQYF.

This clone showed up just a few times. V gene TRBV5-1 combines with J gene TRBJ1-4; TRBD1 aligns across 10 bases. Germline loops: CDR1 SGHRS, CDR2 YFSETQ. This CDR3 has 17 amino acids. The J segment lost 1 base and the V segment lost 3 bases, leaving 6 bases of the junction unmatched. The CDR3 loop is CASSSGTGVITNEKLFF. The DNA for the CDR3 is TGCGCCAGCAGCTCAGGGACAGGGGTTATAACTAATGAAAAACTGTTTTTT.

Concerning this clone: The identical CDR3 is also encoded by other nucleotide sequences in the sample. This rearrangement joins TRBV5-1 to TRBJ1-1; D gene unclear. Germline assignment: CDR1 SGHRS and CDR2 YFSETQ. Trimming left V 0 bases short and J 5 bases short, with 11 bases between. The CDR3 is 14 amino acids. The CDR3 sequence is CASSLAGGYTEAFF. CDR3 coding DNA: TGCGCCAGCAGCTTGGCCGGCGGTTATACTGAAGCTTTCTTT. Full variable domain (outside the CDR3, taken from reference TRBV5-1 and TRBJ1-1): KAGVTQTPRYLIKTRGQQVTLSCSPISGHRSVSWYQQTPGQGLQFLFEYFSETQRNKGNFPGRFSGRQFSNSRSEMNVSTLELGDSALYLCASSLAGGYTEAFFGQGTRLTVV.

CDR3: CSVEEGAGRETQYF. In DNA, the CDR3 is TGCAGCGTTGAGGAAGGGGCGGGACGAGAGACCCAGTACTTC. The chain employs TRBV29-1 and TRBJ2-5; possibly TRBD2 for D (6 bases). Germline loops: CDR1 SQVTM, CDR2 ANQGSEA. The CDR3 is made up of 14 amino acids. Trimming took 3 bases from V and 4 from J, leaving 15 bases between them.

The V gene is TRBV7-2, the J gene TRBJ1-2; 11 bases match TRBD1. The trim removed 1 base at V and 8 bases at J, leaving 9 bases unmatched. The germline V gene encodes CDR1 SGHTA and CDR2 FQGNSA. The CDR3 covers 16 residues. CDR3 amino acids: CASSLGAGQGANGYTF. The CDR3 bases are TGTGCCAGCAGCTTAGGGGCCGGACAGGGGGCAAACGGCTACACCTTC.